The 22 T cell receptor beta chains given below trace back to one sample, sequenced in a study of Ad26.COV2.S vaccination and SARS-CoV-2 variants. Described treatment: some 20 received Ad26.COV2.S at low or high dose, single or two shots; roughly five received placebo; per-sample allocation not given. Specimens were obtained on day 63 following the first vaccine or placebo injection. The table came from immunoSEQ multiplex PCR; TCRdb's copy has only in-frame clones and leaves some out. The sample comprises under 500,000 clones, about 92% of which are singletons, and around 1.7% rests with the top ten. Specimen: peripheral blood, collected in a trial of Ad26.COV2.S vaccine versus placebo. These receptors all come from a person aged 18-65 years who received the Ad26.COV2.S COVID-19 vaccine or a placebo.

V is TRBV24-1 and J is TRBJ2-3; D unclear. The germline V gene encodes CDR1 KGHDR and CDR2 SFDVKD. The ends were cut back, 8 bases at V and 4 bases at J, with 12 bases in the middle. This CDR3 has 13 residues. CDR3 coding DNA: TGTGCCACCACCTCCGATTGGGCAGATACGCAGTATTTT. Translated: CATTSDWADTQYF.

This rearrangement joins TRBV27 to TRBJ2-3; 10 bases are a match to TRBD2. CDR3 length: 17 residues. The V and J ends lost 4 bases and 4 bases, in that order; junction bases with no gene match: 11. Germline CDR1 MNHEY, CDR2 SMNVEV (reference sequence). CDR3 sequence: CASSSISGGPSPDTQYF. CDR3 DNA: TGTGCCAGCAGTTCCATTAGCGGGGGGCCATCCCCAGATACGCAGTATTTT.

The table lists this clone with a few counts. The chain employs TRBV10-1 and TRBJ1-5; D call uncertain. Trimming stripped 8 bases from V and 0 bases from J, with 11 bases between. The CDR3 runs 14 residues. CDR1 WNHNN and CDR2 SYGVQD come from the germline V gene (reference sequence). This CDR3 is CASEGHFSNQPQHF. In DNA, the CDR3 is TGCGCCAGCGAGGGCCACTTTAGCAATCAGCCCCAGCATTTT.

The table lists this clone with a few counts. This rearrangement joins TRBV6-5 to TRBJ2-7, with D unclear. The CDR3 length is 13 residues. Trimming took off 11 bases at V and 1 base at J, with 15 bases between the two ends. Germline V gene lookup returns CDR1 MNHEY and CDR2 SVGAGI. CDR3: CASRPIGSYEQYF. The CDR3 region has the DNA TGTGCCTCTAGGCCGATTGGGTCCTACGAGCAGTACTTC.

The chain combines TRBV7-8 with TRBJ2-7; possible D gene TRBD2, 5 bases. Deletions cut 3 bases from V and 2 bases from J, with 11 bases between. CDR3 length: 14 residues. CDR1 and CDR2 (germline): SGHVS, FQNEAQ. The CDR3 DNA is TGTGCCAGCAGCTTCTCGGGAAACCCCTACGAGCAGTACTTC. It yields the protein CASSFSGNPYEQYF.

The rearrangement uses TRBV14 and TRBJ1-1; D remains ambiguous. The CDR3 is 14 residues long. Trimming took off 0 bases at V and 6 bases at J, with 11 bases between the two ends. Germline V gene lookup returns CDR1 SGHDN and CDR2 FVKESK. The CDR3 sequence is CASSQDTRMAEAFF. In DNA, the CDR3 is TGTGCCAGCAGCCAAGATACCAGGATGGCTGAAGCTTTCTTT.

The rearrangement uses TRBV2 and TRBJ1-4; D perhaps matches TRBD1 (5 bases). Deletions cut 6 bases from V and 3 bases from J, with 11 bases between. The CDR3 is 14 residues long. Germline V CDR1 and CDR2: SNHLY, FYNNEI. The DNA of the CDR3 is TGTGCCAGCAGGAAGGGGAATGCTAATGAAAAACTGTTTTTT. Translated: CASRKGNANEKLFF.

The V gene is TRBV29-1, the J gene TRBJ1-6, with TRBD1 matching over 10 bases. In germline, CDR1 is SQVTM, CDR2 ANQGSEA. Trimming cost V 8 bases and J 0 bases; bases outside gene matches: 25. The CDR3 spans 22 residues. CDR3 sequence reads: CSLGSRGTGDSLGSSYNSPLHF. For the CDR3, the DNA is TGCAGCTTGGGTTCGCGCGGGACAGGGGACTCCTTAGGGAGCTCCTATAATTCACCCCTCCACTTT.

The chain has TRBV27 and TRBJ2-5; D possibly uses TRBD1 or TRBD2 (5 bases each). The CDR3 length is 18 residues. V gave up 4 bases and J gave up 0 bases, with 21 bases separating them. The V gene's germline CDR1 is MNHEY and CDR2 SMNVEV (reference sequence). As DNA, the CDR3 is TGTGCCAGCAGTTCCTCCCTCACACGGGACCTGTACCAAGAGACCCAGTACTTC. Translating it yields CASSSSLTRDLYQETQYF.

The CDR3: CASSYRGSGGETDTQYF. For the CDR3, the DNA is TGTGCCAGCAGCTACCGGGGTAGCGGGGGGGAAACAGATACGCAGTATTTT. V usage is TRBV7-2 and J usage is TRBJ2-3, with 11 bases aligning to TRBD2. There are 17 residues in the CDR3. V shed 4 bases, J shed 3 bases, and the junction held 9 bases outside the gene matches. Germline V CDR1 and CDR2: SGHTA, FQGNSA.

The rearrangement links TRBV10-3 to TRBJ2-3, with 10 bases aligning to TRBD1. The CDR3 is made up of 14 amino acids. After removal of 6 bases from V and 4 bases from J, the junction contained 4 bases not matched to a gene. Germline V gene lookup returns CDR1 ENHRY and CDR2 SYGVKD. CDR3 amino acids: CAIRPGQGPDTQYF. CDR3 nucleotide sequence: TGTGCCATCAGGCCGGGACAGGGGCCAGATACGCAGTATTTT.

The rearrangement links TRBV20-1 to TRBJ2-2, with 9 bases matching TRBD2. The CDR3 covers 15 residues. With 3 bases clipped from V and 1 base from J, the junction kept 3 bases outside the gene matches. Germline CDR1 and CDR2: DFQATT and SNEGSKA (reference sequence). CDR3 DNA: TGCAGTGCTAGTCTAGCGGGGTTGAACACCGGGGAGCTGTTTTTT. It codes for CSASLAGLNTGELFF.

CDR3 region: CASSYGGTTEQYF. As DNA, the CDR3 is TGTGCCAGCAGTTACGGTGGGACTACGGAGCAGTACTTC. The chain couples TRBV6-5 to TRBJ2-7, with 7 bases aligning to TRBD2. CDR3 length: 13 amino acids. Germline CDR1 is MNHEY and CDR2 is SVGAGI. The J segment lost 7 bases and the V segment lost 2 bases, leaving 5 bases of the junction unmatched.

The J gene is TRBJ2-7, the V gene TRBV7-2; D is undetermined. Germline loops: CDR1 SGHTA, CDR2 FQGNSA. The CDR3 consists of 13 residues. Trimming left V 1 base short and J 0 bases short, with 4 bases between. DNA of the CDR3: TGTGCCAGCAGCTTAGGGAACTCCTACGAGCAGTACTTC. This translates into CASSLGNSYEQYF.

The CDR3 nucleotides are TGTGCCAGCAGCCAAGATCTTTCCGGAGGGCGACGGACCATATATTTT. Translating gives CASSQDLSGGRRTIYF. The rearrangement uses TRBV4-2 and TRBJ1-3; D is uncertain. V gave up 0 bases and J gave up 10 bases, with 19 bases separating them. This CDR3 is built from 16 residues. Germline V gene lookup returns CDR1 LGHNA and CDR2 YNFKEQ.

The J gene is TRBJ2-1, the V gene TRBV7-2; TRBD2 matches 12 bases. This CDR3 contains 15 residues. The germline V gene encodes CDR1 SGHTA and CDR2 FQGNSA. V gave up 5 bases and J gave up 8 bases; unmatched junction bases: 7. The CDR3 is CASSPLAGGRYEQFF. CDR3 sequence (DNA): TGTGCCAGCAGCCCACTAGCGGGGGGAAGGTATGAGCAGTTCTTC.

The chain joins TRBV21-1 to TRBJ1-3. TRBV21-1 is described as a pseudogene. CDR3 length equals 16 residues. The CDR3 sequence: CASSKRDAPSGNTIYF. CDR3 coding DNA: TGTGCCAGCAGCAAAAGGGACGCCCCCTCTGGAAACACCATATATTTT.

The table lists this clone with a count of one. The chain uses TRBV30 and TRBJ1-5; 11 bases are shared with TRBD1. The CDR3 is 14 amino acids. V shed 1 base, J shed 5 bases, and the junction held 1 base outside the gene matches. The V gene's germline CDR1 is GTSNPN and CDR2 SVGIG (reference sequence). CDR3 region: CAWSGTGGDQPQHF. For the CDR3, the DNA is TGTGCCTGGAGTGGGACAGGGGGCGATCAGCCCCAGCATTTT.

This chain connects TRBV6-2 or TRBV6-3 to TRBJ1-1, with TRBD1 matching 8 bases. The junction had 5 bases not matched to a gene; V was cut back by 4 bases and J by 4 bases. The CDR3 is made up of 14 amino acids. Germline CDR1 and CDR2: MNHEY and SVGEGT. CDR3 residues: CASSFGQGTTEAFF. The CDR3 DNA is TGTGCCAGCAGTTTCGGACAGGGAACCACTGAAGCTTTCTTT.

The CDR3 DNA reads TGTGCCAGCAGCAACCCAAAGCTAGCGGACGAAAGCACAGATACGCAGTATTTT. Encoded protein: CASSNPKLADESTDTQYF. The chain has TRBV7-6 and TRBJ2-3; 7 bases line up with TRBD2. This CDR3 comprises 18 residues. The V gene's germline CDR1 is SGHVS and CDR2 FNYEAQ. V lost 5 bases and J lost 0; bases outside the gene matches: 14.

The chain is built from TRBV12-5 and TRBJ2-7; D possibly corresponds to TRBD2 (6 bases). Germline V gene sequence: CDR1 LGHNT, CDR2 FRNRAP. This CDR3 has 14 residues. The V gene lost 5 bases and the J gene lost 6 bases, with 17 bases spanning the gap. DNA for the CDR3: TGTGCTAGTGGTCCGGGGGACCCCCGCACCGAGCAGTACTTC. This gives the protein CASGPGDPRTEQYF.

The gene calls are TRBV11-2 and TRBJ2-2, with D hard to call. Germline V lookup: CDR1 SGHAT, CDR2 FQNNGV. The CDR3 contains 12 residues. V was cut by 2 bases and J by 6 bases, with 4 bases left in between. The CDR3 reads CASSLPSGELFF. CDR3 in DNA: TGTGCCAGCAGCTTACCGTCCGGGGAGCTGTTTTTT.